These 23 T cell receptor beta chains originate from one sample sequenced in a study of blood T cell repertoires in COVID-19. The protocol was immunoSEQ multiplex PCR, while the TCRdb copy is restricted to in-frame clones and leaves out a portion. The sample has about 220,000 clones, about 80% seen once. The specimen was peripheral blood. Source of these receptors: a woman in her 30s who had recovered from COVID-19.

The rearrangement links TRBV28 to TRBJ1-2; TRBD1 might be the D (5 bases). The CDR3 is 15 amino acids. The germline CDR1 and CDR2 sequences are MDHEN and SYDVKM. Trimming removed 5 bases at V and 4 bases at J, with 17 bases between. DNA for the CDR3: TGTGCCAGCAGTCCGCCCTCGGGGAGGGGCTATGGCTACACCTTC. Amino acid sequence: CASSPPSGRGYGYTF.

The CDR3: CASSRRQGSYEQYF. The CDR3 DNA follows: TGTGCCAGCAGTCGCCGACAGGGGTCCTACGAGCAGTACTTC. The chain employs TRBV27 and TRBJ2-7; 8 bases map to TRBD1. Looked up from germline, CDR1 is MNHEY and CDR2 is SMNVEV (reference sequence). V gave up 5 bases and J gave up 1 base; unmatched junction bases: 4. The CDR3 sequence is 14 residues long.

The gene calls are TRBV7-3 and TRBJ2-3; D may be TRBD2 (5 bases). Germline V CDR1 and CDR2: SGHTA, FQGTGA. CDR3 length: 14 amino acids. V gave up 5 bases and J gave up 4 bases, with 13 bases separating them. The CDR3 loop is CASSPGLLADTQYF. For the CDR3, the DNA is TGTGCCAGCAGCCCGGGATTGCTGGCAGATACGCAGTATTTT.

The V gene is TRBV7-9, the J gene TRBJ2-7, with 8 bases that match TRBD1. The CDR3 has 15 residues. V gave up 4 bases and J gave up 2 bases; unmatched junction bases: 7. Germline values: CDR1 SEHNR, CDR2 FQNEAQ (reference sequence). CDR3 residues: CASSSQGAPPYEQYF. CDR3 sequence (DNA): TGTGCCAGCAGCTCGCAGGGGGCACCGCCCTACGAGCAGTACTTC.

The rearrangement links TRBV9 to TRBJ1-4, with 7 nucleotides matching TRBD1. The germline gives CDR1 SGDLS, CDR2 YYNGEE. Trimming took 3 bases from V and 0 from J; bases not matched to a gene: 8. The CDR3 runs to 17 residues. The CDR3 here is CASSAPGGRATNEKLFF. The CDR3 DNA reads TGTGCCAGCAGCGCCCCAGGGGGAAGGGCAACTAATGAAAAACTGTTTTTT.

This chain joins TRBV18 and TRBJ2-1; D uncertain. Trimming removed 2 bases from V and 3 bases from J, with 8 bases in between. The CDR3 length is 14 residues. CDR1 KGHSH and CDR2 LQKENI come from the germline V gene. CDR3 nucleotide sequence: TGTGCCAGCTCACCAGCTTCAGGCTACAATGAGCAGTTCTTC. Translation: CASSPASGYNEQFF.

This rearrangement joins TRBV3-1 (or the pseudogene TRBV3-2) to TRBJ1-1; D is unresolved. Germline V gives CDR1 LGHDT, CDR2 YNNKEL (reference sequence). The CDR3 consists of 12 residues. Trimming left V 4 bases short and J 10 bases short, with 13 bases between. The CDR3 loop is CASSPLEGSAFF. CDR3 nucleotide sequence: TGTGCCAGCAGCCCTCTGGAGGGTTCAGCTTTCTTT.

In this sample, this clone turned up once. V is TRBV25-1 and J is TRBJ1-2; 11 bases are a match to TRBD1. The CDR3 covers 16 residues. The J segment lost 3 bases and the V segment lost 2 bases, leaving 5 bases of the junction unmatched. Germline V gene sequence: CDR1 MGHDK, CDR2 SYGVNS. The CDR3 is CASSEPGTGGDYGYTF. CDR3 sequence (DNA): TGTGCCAGCAGTGAACCCGGGACAGGGGGGGACTATGGCTACACCTTC.

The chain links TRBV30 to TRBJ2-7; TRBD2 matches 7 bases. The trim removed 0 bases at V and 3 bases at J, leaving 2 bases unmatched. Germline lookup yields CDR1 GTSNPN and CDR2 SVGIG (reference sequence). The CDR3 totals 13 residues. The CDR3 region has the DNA TGTGCCTGGAGTGTGGGCGGGAGCTACGAGCAGTACTTC. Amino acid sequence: CAWSVGGSYEQYF.

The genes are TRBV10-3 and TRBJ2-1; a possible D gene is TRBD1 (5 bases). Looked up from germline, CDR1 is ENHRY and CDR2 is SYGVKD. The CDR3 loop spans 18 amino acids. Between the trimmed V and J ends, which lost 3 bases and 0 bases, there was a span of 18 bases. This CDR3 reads CAISDVRGRSDSYNEQFF. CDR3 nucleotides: TGTGCCATCAGTGATGTAAGGGGTAGGTCCGACTCCTACAATGAGCAGTTCTTC.

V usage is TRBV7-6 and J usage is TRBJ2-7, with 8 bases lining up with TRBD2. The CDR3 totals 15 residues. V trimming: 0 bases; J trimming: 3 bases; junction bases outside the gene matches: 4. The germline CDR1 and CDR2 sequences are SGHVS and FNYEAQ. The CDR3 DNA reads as TGTGCCAGCAGCTTAGCCCCGGGACTAGTCTACGAGCAGTACTTC. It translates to CASSLAPGLVYEQYF.

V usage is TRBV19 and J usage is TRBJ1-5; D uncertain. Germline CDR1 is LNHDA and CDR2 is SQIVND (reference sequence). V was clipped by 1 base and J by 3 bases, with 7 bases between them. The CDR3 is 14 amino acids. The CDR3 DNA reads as TGTGCCAGTAGTATAGTGGGCACCAATCAGCCCCAGCATTTT. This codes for CASSIVGTNQPQHF.

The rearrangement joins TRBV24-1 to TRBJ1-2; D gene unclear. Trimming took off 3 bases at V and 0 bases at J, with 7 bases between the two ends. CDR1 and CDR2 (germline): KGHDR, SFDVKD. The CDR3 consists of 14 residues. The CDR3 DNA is TGTGCCACCAGTGATATAGTCACTAACTATGGCTACACCTTC. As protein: CATSDIVTNYGYTF.

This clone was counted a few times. CDR3 coding DNA: TGTGCCAGCAGCTTCGCCAGGGGGACCTATGGCTACACCTTC. Its translation is CASSFARGTYGYTF. This chain joins TRBV5-8 and TRBJ1-2; 7 bases are a match to TRBD1. The CDR3 is 14 residues long. Germline loops: CDR1 SGHTS, CDR2 YDEGEE. The V segment lost 2 bases and the J segment 4 bases; nucleotides outside the gene matches: 5.

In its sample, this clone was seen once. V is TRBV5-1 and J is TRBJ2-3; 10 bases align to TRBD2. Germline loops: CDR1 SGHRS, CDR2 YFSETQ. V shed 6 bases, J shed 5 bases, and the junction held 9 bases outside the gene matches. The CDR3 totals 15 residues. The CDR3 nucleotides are TGCGCCAGCACCATAGCGGGAGGAGCGGTAGATACGCAGTATTTT. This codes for CASTIAGGAVDTQYF. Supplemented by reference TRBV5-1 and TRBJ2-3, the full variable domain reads KAGVTQTPRYLIKTRGQQVTLSCSPISGHRSVSWYQQTPGQGLQFLFEYFSETQRNKGNFPGRFSGRQFSNSRSEMNVSTLELGDSALYLCASTIAGGAVDTQYFGPGTRLTVL.

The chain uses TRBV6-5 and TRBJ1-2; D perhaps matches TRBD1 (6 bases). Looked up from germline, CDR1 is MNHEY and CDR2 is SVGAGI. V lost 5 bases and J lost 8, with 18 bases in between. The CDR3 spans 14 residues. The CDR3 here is CASSPSRGLGGYTF. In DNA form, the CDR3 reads TGTGCCAGCAGTCCTTCCAGGGGCCTAGGAGGCTACACCTTC.

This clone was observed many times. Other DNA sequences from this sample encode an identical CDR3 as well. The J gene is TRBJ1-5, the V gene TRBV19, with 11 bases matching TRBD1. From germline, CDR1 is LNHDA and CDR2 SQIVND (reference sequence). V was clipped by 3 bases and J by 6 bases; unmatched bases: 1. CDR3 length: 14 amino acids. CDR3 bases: TGTGCCAGTAGTATGGGACAGGGGGGTCAGCCCCAGCATTTT. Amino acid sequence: CASSMGQGGQPQHF.

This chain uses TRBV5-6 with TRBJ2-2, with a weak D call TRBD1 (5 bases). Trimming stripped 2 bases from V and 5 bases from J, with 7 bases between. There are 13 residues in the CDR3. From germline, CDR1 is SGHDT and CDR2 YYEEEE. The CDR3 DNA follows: TGTGCCAGCAGCTTAGCAGGGACCGGGGAGCTGTTTTTT. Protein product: CASSLAGTGELFF. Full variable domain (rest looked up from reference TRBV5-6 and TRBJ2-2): DAGVTQSPTHLIKTRGQQVTLRCSPKSGHDTVSWYQQALGQGPQFIFQYYEEEERQRGNFPDRFSGHQFPNYSSELNVNALLLGDSALYLCASSLAGTGELFFGEGSRLTVL.

CDR3 sequence reads: CASSQDRAGFYGNTEAFF. In nucleotides, the CDR3 is TGTGCCAGCAGCCAAGATAGGGCGGGTTTTTACGGGAACACTGAAGCTTTCTTT. The chain employs TRBV4-2 and TRBJ1-1; D unclear. V lost 0 bases and J lost 1, with 18 bases in between. The germline V gene encodes CDR1 LGHNA and CDR2 YNFKEQ. The CDR3 contains 18 residues.

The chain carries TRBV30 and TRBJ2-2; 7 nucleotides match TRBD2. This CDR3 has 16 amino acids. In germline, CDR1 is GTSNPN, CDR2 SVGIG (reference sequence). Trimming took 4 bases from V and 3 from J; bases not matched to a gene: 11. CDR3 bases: TGTGCCTGGAAGTCTTTAGGACTAGGGTACACCGGGGAGCTGTTTTTT. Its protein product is CAWKSLGLGYTGELFF.

CDR3 nucleotides: TGTGCCACCAGCAGAGAAACAGACGGAAGCAATCAGCCCCAGCATTTT. It encodes CATSRETDGSNQPQHF. The chain is built from TRBV15 and TRBJ1-5; D is unresolved. From germline, CDR1 is LNHNV and CDR2 YYDKDF (reference sequence). Trimming stripped 0 bases from V and 1 base from J, with 10 bases between. The CDR3 consists of 16 residues.

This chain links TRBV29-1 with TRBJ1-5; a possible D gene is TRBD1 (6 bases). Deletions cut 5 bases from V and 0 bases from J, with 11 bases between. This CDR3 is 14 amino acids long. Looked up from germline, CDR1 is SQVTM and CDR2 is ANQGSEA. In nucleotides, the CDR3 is TGCAGCGTTTGGACAGTGTCTAGCAATCAGCCCCAGCATTTT. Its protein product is CSVWTVSSNQPQHF.

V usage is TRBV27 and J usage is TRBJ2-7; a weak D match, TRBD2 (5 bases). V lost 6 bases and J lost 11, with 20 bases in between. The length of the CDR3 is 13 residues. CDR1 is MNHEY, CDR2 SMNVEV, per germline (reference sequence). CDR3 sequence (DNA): TGTGCCAGCAGACATACCGGGAACCTCCTTGAGTACTTC. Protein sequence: CASRHTGNLLEYF.